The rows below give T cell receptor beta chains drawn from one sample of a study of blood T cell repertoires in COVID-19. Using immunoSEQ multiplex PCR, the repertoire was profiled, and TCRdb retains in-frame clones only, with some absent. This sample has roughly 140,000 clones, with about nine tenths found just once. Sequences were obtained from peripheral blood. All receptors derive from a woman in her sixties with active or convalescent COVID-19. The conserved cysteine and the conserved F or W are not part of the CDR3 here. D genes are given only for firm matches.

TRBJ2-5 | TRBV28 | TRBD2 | ASSFSSGGAEGETQY
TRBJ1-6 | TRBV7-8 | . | ASTSSRGASYNSPLH
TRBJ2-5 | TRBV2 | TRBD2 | ASLRTAGGNQETQY
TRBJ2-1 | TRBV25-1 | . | ASSDTGSHHEQF
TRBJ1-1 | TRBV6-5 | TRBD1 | ASSYADRAEAF
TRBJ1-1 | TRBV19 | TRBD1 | ASSSGTGFEAF
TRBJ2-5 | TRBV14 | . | ASSQDLETQY
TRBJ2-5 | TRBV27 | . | ASSSVGARETQY
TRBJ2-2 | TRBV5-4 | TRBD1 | ASKSGTGMNTGELF
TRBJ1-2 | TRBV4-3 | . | ASSQDYGASGYT
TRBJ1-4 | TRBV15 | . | ATSRVEYRATEKLF